These 23 T cell receptor beta chains were sequenced from one sample in a study of CD8 T cell repertoires and HIV-1 epitope variants. Measured with immunoSEQ multiplex PCR; TCRdb has only the in-frame clones, and not every one. Of several thousand clones listed, approximately 70% are singletons. Their antigens are not known. Input material: cultured CD8+ T cells derived from PBMCs. Receptors were obtained from a male donor with HIV.

The chain has TRBV5-8 and TRBJ2-1; 14 bases are a match to TRBD2. The CDR3 spans 17 residues. V lost 4 bases and J lost 5; bases outside the gene matches: 8. Germline V gene sequence: CDR1 SGHTS, CDR2 YDEGEE. This CDR3 is CASSPGVGLAGDNEQFF. In DNA form, the CDR3 reads TGTGCCAGCAGCCCGGGTGTGGGACTAGCGGGAGACAATGAGCAGTTCTTC.

This chain joins TRBV6-6 and TRBJ1-2; D gene unclear. Germline-derived CDR1 and CDR2 are MNHNY and SVGAGI (reference sequence). With 5 bases removed from V and 5 bases from J, the gap between germline ends came to 6 bases. The CDR3 is 11 residues long. CDR3 sequence reads: CASSTAYGYTF. The CDR3 DNA reads TGTGCCAGCAGTACAGCATATGGCTACACCTTC.

This clone was detected once. V is TRBV6-1 and J is TRBJ2-5; D remains unclear. The end of the DNA aligns better with TRBJ2-7, so the J call may be wrong. Germline loops: CDR1 MNHNS, CDR2 SASEGT. CDR3 length equals 12 residues. The CDR3 here is CASRDLPYEQYF. CDR3 DNA: TGTGCCAGCAGAGACCTTCCCTACGAGCAGTACTTC.

This chain joins TRBV29-1 and TRBJ2-1, with 9 bases aligning to TRBD2. Germline V lookup: CDR1 SQVTM, CDR2 ANQGSEA. V was pared by 2 bases and J by 3 bases, with 5 bases of the junction left unmatched. The CDR3 is made up of 15 amino acids. CDR3: CSVEPSGVIYNEQFF. Written as DNA, the CDR3 is TGCAGCGTTGAACCTAGCGGGGTAATCTACAATGAGCAGTTCTTC.

The chain joins TRBV27 to TRBJ2-5, with 14 nucleotides matching TRBD2. The V gene's germline CDR1 is MNHEY and CDR2 SMNVEV (reference sequence). J gave up 5 bases and V 4 bases, and 6 bases lay outside the gene matches. The CDR3 sequence is 16 residues long. CDR3 sequence reads: CASSSTGTSGGETQYF. As DNA, the CDR3 is TGTGCCAGCAGTTCGACCGGGACTAGCGGGGGTGAGACCCAGTACTTC.

The gene calls are TRBV19 and TRBJ1-1, with D possibly matching TRBD1 (6 bases). There are 16 residues in the CDR3. V was trimmed by 5 bases and J by 8 bases, leaving 24 bases between them. The germline gives CDR1 LNHDA, CDR2 SQIVND (reference sequence). The CDR3 spells CASSFAGTGRLEEAFF. In DNA, the CDR3 is TGTGCCAGTAGTTTTGCCGGTACAGGGCGGCTCGAAGAAGCTTTCTTT.

This clone came up a few times. The chain uses TRBV28 and TRBJ2-7; TRBD2 is a possible D gene (5 bases). Trimming pared 6 bases from V and 0 bases from J, leaving 18 bases between. The CDR3 covers 16 residues. The V gene's germline CDR1 is MDHEN and CDR2 SYDVKM. CDR3 sequence (DNA): TGTGCCAGCAGCTCTTTGGTCGCGGGCCACTCCTACGAGCAGTACTTC. Translation gives CASSSLVAGHSYEQYF. The variable domain in full, with the rest retrieved from reference TRBV28 and TRBJ2-7, is DVKVTQSSRYLVKRTGEKVFLECVQDMDHENMFWYRQDPGLGLRLIYFSYDVKMKEKGDIPEGYSVSREKKERFSLILESASTNQTSMYLCASSSLVAGHSYEQYFGPGTRLTVT.

The CDR3, as DNA: TGTGCCAGCAGTTACGCGGACAGGGGGCGAAATGAGCAGTTCTTC. Protein: CASSYADRGRNEQFF. The chain carries TRBV6-5 and TRBJ2-1, with 11 bases fitting TRBD1. The germline V gene has CDR1 MNHEY and CDR2 SVGAGI. This CDR3 comprises 15 residues. With V trimmed by 2 bases and J by 7 bases, 4 bases remained unmatched.

This sequence joins TRBV21-1 and TRBJ2-2. TRBV21-1 is a recognized pseudogene. The CDR3 contains 16 residues. The CDR3 nucleotides are TGTGCCTCCTCCCGCTCGAGAGGGGATAACACCGGGGAGCTGTTTTTT. It translates to CASSRSRGDNTGELFF.

The chain joins TRBV29-1 to TRBJ1-1, with 7 positions matching TRBD1. CDR1 and CDR2 from the germline V gene are SQVTM and ANQGSEA. V dropped 7 bases and J dropped 2; count of bases not matched to a gene: 1. The CDR3 extends over 11 amino acids. The CDR3 here is CSGDSNTEAFF. The DNA for the CDR3 is TGCAGCGGGGACAGTAACACTGAAGCTTTCTTT.

This clone turned up a few times. This rearrangement joins TRBV27 to TRBJ1-5; the D is unclear. V gave up 0 bases and J gave up 0 bases, with 3 bases separating them. This CDR3 comprises 14 residues. Per germline, CDR1 MNHEY and CDR2 SMNVEV (reference sequence). CDR3 sequence: CASSLSFSNQPQHF. CDR3 bases: TGTGCCAGCAGTTTATCGTTTAGCAATCAGCCCCAGCATTTT.

The chain uses TRBV27 and TRBJ2-5; 9 nucleotides line up with TRBD1. Germline V gene data show CDR1 as MNHEY and CDR2 as SMNVEV (reference sequence). Trimming removed 4 bases from V and 5 bases from J; junction bases left unmatched: 20. The CDR3 consists of 19 residues. The CDR3 DNA reads as TGTGCCAGCAGTTCCACGACAACCACACAGGGGGCGAAGGGCGAGACCCAGTACTTC. Its protein product is CASSSTTTTQGAKGETQYF.

This chain uses TRBV5-1 with TRBJ2-1; D perhaps matches TRBD1 (6 bases). Germline CDR1 reads SGHRS; CDR2 reads YFSETQ. V was pared by 0 bases and J by 10 bases, with 11 bases between. CDR3 length equals 13 residues. The CDR3 nucleotides read TGCGCCAGCAGCTTGGTTTCAGGGGACGAGCAGTTCTTC. Translation gives CASSLVSGDEQFF. The full variable domain, its missing parts supplied by reference TRBV5-1 and TRBJ2-1, is KAGVTQTPRYLIKTRGQQVTLSCSPISGHRSVSWYQQTPGQGLQFLFEYFSETQRNKGNFPGRFSGRQFSNSRSEMNVSTLELGDSALYLCASSLVSGDEQFFGPGTRLTVL.

The genes are TRBV28 and TRBJ1-5; 7 bases are shared with TRBD1. The germline gives CDR1 MDHEN, CDR2 SYDVKM. The J segment lost 2 bases and the V segment lost 2 bases, leaving 9 bases of the junction unmatched. The CDR3 has 17 amino acids. CDR3 in DNA: TGTGCCAGCAGTTTACCACAGGGGCCCCTGGGCAATCAGCCCCAGCATTTT. Its protein product is CASSLPQGPLGNQPQHF.

The chain has TRBV18 and TRBJ1-1; 8 nucleotides match TRBD1. The trim removed 4 bases at V and 6 bases at J, leaving 7 bases unmatched. This CDR3 region has 14 residues. Germline CDR1 and CDR2: KGHSH and LQKENI. The DNA for the CDR3 is TGTGCCAGCTCACTTGGACAGGGTCCCGCTGAAGCTTTCTTT. Its protein is CASSLGQGPAEAFF.

This rearrangement joins TRBV9 to TRBJ1-3, with a tentative D call TRBD1 (5 bases). Germline V gene lookup returns CDR1 SGDLS and CDR2 YYNGEE. The CDR3 covers 15 residues. V was trimmed by 0 bases and J by 1 base, leaving 8 bases between them. CDR3 region: CASSVDRGSGNTIYF. The CDR3 nucleotides read TGTGCCAGCAGCGTAGATAGGGGATCTGGAAACACCATATATTTT. The full variable domain, completed using reference TRBV9 and TRBJ1-3, is DSGVTQTPKHLITATGQRVTLRCSPRSGDLSVYWYQQSLDQGLQFLIQYYNGEERAKGNILERFSAQQFPDLHSELNLSSLELGDSALYFCASSVDRGSGNTIYFGEGSWLTVV.

The chain uses TRBV10-1 and TRBJ2-3, with D maybe TRBD2 (7 bases). Germline CDR1 is WNHNN and CDR2 is SYGVQD (reference sequence). This CDR3 region has 15 residues. V was trimmed by 0 bases and J by 5 bases, leaving 12 bases between them. Here the CDR3 DNA reads TGCGCCAGCAGTGAGTCGGGGGGGCCGGGAGATACGCAGTATTTT. It is translated as CASSESGGPGDTQYF.

The J gene is TRBJ1-1, the V gene TRBV6-5; D is undetermined. The CDR3 covers 10 residues. Germline V lookup: CDR1 MNHEY, CDR2 SVGAGI. Between the trimmed V and J ends, which lost 7 bases and 5 bases, there was a span of 5 bases. The CDR3 spells CASKGTEAFF. CDR3 nucleotide sequence: TGTGCCAGCAAAGGAACTGAAGCTTTCTTT.

The chain recombines TRBV11-2 with TRBJ2-3; TRBD2 might be the D (6 bases). The V end was cut by 7 bases, the J end by 2 bases, with 19 bases between. The length of the CDR3 is 16 residues. Germline CDR1 SGHAT, CDR2 FQNNGV. As DNA, the CDR3 is TGTGCCAGCACCCCCTGGGAGGCCTCGAACACAGATACGCAGTATTTT. Translation: CASTPWEASNTDTQYF.

This chain connects TRBV7-9 to TRBJ2-1; TRBD2 matches 10 bases. Per germline, CDR1 SEHNR and CDR2 FQNEAQ (reference sequence). This CDR3 spans 17 amino acids. J gave up 6 bases and V 5 bases, and 13 bases lay outside the gene matches. CDR3 coding DNA: TGTGCCAGCAGCCCAGCTGGACAGCGGGGGGGCCGCAATGAGCAGTTCTTC. Its protein is CASSPAGQRGGRNEQFF.

By sample share, this clone is medium-sized. The V gene is TRBV27, the J gene TRBJ2-3; 9 bases match TRBD2. V was clipped by 4 bases and J by 2 bases; unmatched bases: 10. CDR3 length equals 17 residues. The germline gives CDR1 MNHEY, CDR2 SMNVEV (reference sequence). The CDR3 sequence: CASSSTSTSGDTDTQYF. CDR3 sequence (DNA): TGTGCCAGCAGTTCTACATCGACTAGCGGAGACACAGATACGCAGTATTTT.

The chain couples TRBV27 to TRBJ1-1, with D possibly matching TRBD1 (6 bases). V lost 8 bases and J 3 bases, leaving 19 bases between the germline ends. Germline CDR1 reads MNHEY; CDR2 reads SMNVEV (reference sequence). This CDR3 has 15 residues. The CDR3 here is CASLHTQGGDTEAFF. CDR3 coding DNA: TGTGCCAGCCTTCATACACAGGGAGGAGACACTGAAGCTTTCTTT.

The rearrangement uses TRBV7-6 and TRBJ2-1; D not certain. Trimming removed 1 base from V and 8 bases from J, with 9 bases in between. Germline values: CDR1 SGHVS, CDR2 FNYEAQ. The CDR3 extends over 13 amino acids. CDR3 nucleotides: TGTGCCAGCAGCTTAGAATCAGGATATGAGCAGTTCTTC. It is translated as CASSLESGYEQFF.